The entry below gives a single T cell receptor beta chain sequence along with its context. Its antigen is unknown. Germline V gene sequence: CDR1 SGHRS, CDR2 YFSETQ. The V and J ends lost 7 bases and 2 bases respectively, with 12 bases between them. This CDR3 contains 14 residues. The data stem from a study of cytomegalovirus exposure and HLA in healthy donors. The overall study: There were over 350 genotyped donors. Of these, about 86% fell in the genetic ancestry cluster associated with self-reported Caucasian donors. Study observations and caveats: Excluded were some V segments that proved indistinguishable, including TRBV6-2 and TRBV6-3. Later, an analysis found that common viral pathogens appeared to be linked with several of the most significant clusters. Earlier findings revealed that most TCR beta V segments proved productive either about 90% or about 30% of the time.

Primers: 60 Vbeta forward and 13 Jbeta reverse. Libraries were prepared by immunoSEQ multiplex PCR; TCRdb keeps only in-frame clonotypes and omits some of them. The sample lists about 220,000 clones, just over 75% occurring once. This receptor was taken from a man between 18 and 35 years old in good health and CMV-seronegative. Sequences were obtained from PBMCs. The V call is TRBV5-1, the J call TRBJ1-4; D call uncertain. The CDR3, as DNA: TGCGCCAGCGCCGAGAGGGCCACTAATGAAAAACTGTTTTTT. Translated: CASAERATNEKLFF.